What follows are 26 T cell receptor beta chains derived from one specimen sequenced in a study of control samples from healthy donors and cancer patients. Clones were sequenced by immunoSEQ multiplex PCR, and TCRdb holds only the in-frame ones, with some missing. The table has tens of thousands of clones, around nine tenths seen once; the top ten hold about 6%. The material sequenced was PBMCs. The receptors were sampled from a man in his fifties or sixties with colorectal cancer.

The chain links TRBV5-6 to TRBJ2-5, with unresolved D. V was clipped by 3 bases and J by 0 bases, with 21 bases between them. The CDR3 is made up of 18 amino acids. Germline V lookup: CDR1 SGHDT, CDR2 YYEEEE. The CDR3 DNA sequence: TGTGCCAGCAGCTCCCGTCTTTTTGGGCAGTTGTACCAAGAGACCCAGTACTTC. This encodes CASSSRLFGQLYQETQYF.

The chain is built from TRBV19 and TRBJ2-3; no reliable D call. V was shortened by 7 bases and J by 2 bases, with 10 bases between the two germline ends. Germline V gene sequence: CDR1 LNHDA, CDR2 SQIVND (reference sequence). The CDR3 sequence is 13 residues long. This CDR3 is CASTPAPTDTQYF. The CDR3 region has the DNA TGTGCCAGTACCCCGGCTCCCACAGATACGCAGTATTTT.

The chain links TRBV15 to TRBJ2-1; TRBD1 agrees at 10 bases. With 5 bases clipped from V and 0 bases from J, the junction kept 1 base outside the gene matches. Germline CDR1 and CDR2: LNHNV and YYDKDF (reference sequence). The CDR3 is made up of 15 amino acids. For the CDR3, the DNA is TGTGCCACCAGCCGGGACAGGGGCTCCTACAATGAGCAGTTCTTC. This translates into CATSRDRGSYNEQFF. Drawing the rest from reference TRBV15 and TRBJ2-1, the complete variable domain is DAMVIQNPRYQVTQFGKPVTLSCSQTLNHNVMYWYQQKSSQAPKLLFHYYDKDFNNEADTPDNFQSRRPNTSFCFLDIRSPGLGDTAMYLCATSRDRGSYNEQFFGPGTRLTVL.

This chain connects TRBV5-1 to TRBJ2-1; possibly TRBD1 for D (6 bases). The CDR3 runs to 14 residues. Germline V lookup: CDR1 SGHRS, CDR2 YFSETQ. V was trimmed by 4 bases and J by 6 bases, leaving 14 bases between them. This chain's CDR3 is CASSRDTGANEQFF. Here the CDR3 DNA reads TGCGCCAGCAGCCGGGACACCGGAGCCAATGAGCAGTTCTTC.

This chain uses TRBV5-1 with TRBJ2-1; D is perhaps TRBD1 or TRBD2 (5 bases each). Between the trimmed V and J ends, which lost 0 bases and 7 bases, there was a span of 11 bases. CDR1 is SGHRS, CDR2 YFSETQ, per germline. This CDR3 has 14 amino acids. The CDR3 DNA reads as TGCGCCAGCAGCTTGGATGGGGGTTGGAATGAGCAGTTCTTC. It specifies CASSLDGGWNEQFF.

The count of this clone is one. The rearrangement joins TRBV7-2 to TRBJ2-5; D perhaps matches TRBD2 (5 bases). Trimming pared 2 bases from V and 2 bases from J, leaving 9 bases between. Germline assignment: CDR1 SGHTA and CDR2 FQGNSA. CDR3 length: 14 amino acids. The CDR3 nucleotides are TGTGCCAGCAGCTTAAGTCCGGGGCAAGAGACCCAGTACTTC. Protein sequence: CASSLSPGQETQYF.

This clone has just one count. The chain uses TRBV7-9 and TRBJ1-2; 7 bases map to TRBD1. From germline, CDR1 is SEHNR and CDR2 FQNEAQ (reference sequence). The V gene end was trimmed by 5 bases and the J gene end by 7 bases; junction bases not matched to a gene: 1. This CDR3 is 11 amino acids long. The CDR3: CASSQGGGYTF. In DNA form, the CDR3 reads TGTGCCAGCAGCCAGGGGGGTGGCTACACCTTC.

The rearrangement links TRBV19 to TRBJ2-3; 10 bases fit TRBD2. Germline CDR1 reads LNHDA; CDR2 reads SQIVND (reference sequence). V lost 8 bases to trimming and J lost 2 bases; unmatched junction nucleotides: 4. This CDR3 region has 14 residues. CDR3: CASHSGGLTDTQYF. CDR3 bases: TGTGCCAGTCATAGCGGGGGGCTCACAGATACGCAGTATTTT. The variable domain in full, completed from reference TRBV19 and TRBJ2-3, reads DGGITQSPKYLFRKEGQNVTLSCEQNLNHDAMYWYRQDPGQGLRLIYYSQIVNDFQKGDIAEGYSVSREKKESFPLTVTSAQKNPTAFYLCASHSGGLTDTQYFGPGTRLTVL.

CDR3 nucleotide sequence: TGTGCCAGCTCACCTCTCTCAGCGGGGGGGCCTGGCACAGATACGCAGTATTTT. It is translated as CASSPLSAGGPGTDTQYF. This chain uses TRBV18 with TRBJ2-3, with 10 bases identical to TRBD2. The CDR3 consists of 18 residues. J lost 1 base, V lost 3 bases, and 10 bases had no gene match. The germline CDR1 and CDR2 sequences are KGHSH and LQKENI. Based on the CDR3 plus reference TRBV18 and TRBJ2-3, the full variable domain is NAGVMQNPRHLVRRRGQEARLRCSPMKGHSHVYWYRQLPEEGLKFMVYLQKENIIDESGMPKERFSAEFPKEGPSILRIQQVVRGDSAAYFCASSPLSAGGPGTDTQYFGPGTRLTVL.

CDR3: CASSIDGTGANQPQHF. In nucleotides, the CDR3 is TGTGCCAGTAGTATAGATGGGACAGGCGCCAATCAGCCCCAGCATTTT. This chain uses TRBV19 with TRBJ1-5; 8 nucleotides line up with TRBD1. CDR3 length: 16 residues. Per the germline V gene, CDR1 is LNHDA and CDR2 is SQIVND (reference sequence). The V gene end was trimmed by 0 bases and the J gene end by 3 bases; junction bases not matched to a gene: 4.

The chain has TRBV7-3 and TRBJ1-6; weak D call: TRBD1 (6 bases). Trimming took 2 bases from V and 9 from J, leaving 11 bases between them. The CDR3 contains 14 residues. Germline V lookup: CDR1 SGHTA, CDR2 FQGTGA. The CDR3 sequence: CASSLQGTGSPLHF. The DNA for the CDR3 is TGTGCCAGCAGCTTACAGGGGACGGGTTCACCCCTCCACTTT.

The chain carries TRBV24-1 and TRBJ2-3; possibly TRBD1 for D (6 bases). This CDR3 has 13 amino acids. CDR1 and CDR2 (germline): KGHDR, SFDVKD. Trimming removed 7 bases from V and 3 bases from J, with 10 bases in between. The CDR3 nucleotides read TGTGCCACCAGCCAGGGGTCTACAGATACGCAGTATTTT. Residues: CATSQGSTDTQYF.

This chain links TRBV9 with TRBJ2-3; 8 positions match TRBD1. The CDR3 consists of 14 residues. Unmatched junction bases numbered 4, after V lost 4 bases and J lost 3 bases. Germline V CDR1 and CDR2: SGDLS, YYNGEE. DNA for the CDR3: TGTGCCAGCAGCCCCAGGACAGGGACAGATACGCAGTATTTT. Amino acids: CASSPRTGTDTQYF.

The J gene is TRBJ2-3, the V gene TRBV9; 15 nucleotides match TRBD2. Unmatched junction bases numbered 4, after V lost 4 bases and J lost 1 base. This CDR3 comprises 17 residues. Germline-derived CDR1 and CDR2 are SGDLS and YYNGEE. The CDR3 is CASSPGLAGGGTDTQYF. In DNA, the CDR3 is TGTGCCAGCAGCCCGGGACTAGCGGGGGGCGGCACAGATACGCAGTATTTT.

DNA of the CDR3: TGTGCCTGGAGTGTGCAACTTAATGAAAAACTGTTTTTT. This sequence encodes CAWSVQLNEKLFF. The chain carries TRBV30 and TRBJ1-4; D gene unclear. This CDR3 has 13 residues. The V gene's germline CDR1 is GTSNPN and CDR2 SVGIG (reference sequence). V lost 0 bases to trimming and J lost 4 bases, with 6 bases between them. Drawing the rest from reference TRBV30 and TRBJ1-4, the complete variable domain is SQTIHQWPATLVQPVGSPLSLECTVEGTSNPNLYWYRQAAGRGLQLLFYSVGIGQISSEVPQNLSASRPQDRQFILSSKKLLLSDSGFYLCAWSVQLNEKLFFGSGTQLSVL.

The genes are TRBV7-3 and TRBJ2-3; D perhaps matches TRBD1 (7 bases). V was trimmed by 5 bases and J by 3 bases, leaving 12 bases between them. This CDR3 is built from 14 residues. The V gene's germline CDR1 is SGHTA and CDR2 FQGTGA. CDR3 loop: CASSLAGGTDTQYF. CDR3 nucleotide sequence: TGTGCCAGCAGCCTAGCAGGGGGGACAGATACGCAGTATTTT.

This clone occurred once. CDR3 DNA: TGTGCCATCAGTGAGTCGATGGCAGGGGACAATGAGCAGTTCTTC. This translates into CAISESMAGDNEQFF. The V and J genes are TRBV10-3 and TRBJ2-1; D perhaps matches TRBD1 (6 bases). Germline lookup yields CDR1 ENHRY and CDR2 SYGVKD. The CDR3 has 15 residues. Trimming took 0 bases from V and 5 from J, leaving 11 bases between them.

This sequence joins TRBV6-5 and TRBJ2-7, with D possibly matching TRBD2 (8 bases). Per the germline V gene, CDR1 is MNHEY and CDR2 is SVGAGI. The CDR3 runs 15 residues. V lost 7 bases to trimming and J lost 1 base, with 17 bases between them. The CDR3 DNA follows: TGTGCCAGCACCGGGAGGGGGCGCGGTTCCTACGAGCAGTACTTC. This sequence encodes CASTGRGRGSYEQYF.

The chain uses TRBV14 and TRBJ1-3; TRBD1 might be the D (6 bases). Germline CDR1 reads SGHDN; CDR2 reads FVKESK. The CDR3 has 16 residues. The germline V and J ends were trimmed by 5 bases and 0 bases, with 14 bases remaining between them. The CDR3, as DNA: TGTGCCAGCAGCGAAAAGACAGGTCCCTCTGGAAACACCATATATTTT. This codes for CASSEKTGPSGNTIYF.

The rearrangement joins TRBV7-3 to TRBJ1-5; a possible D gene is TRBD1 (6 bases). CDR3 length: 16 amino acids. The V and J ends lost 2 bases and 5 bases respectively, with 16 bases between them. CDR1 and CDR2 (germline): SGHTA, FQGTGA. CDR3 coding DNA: TGTGCCAGCAGCTTACCGCGGGGGGGGCTGGATCAGCCCCAGCATTTT. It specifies CASSLPRGGLDQPQHF. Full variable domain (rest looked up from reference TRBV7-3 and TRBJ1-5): GAGVSQTPSNKVTEKGKYVELRCDPISGHTALYWYRQSLGQGPEFLIYFQGTGAADDSGLPNDRFFAVRPEGSVSTLKIQRTERGDSAVYLCASSLPRGGLDQPQHFGDGTRLSIL.

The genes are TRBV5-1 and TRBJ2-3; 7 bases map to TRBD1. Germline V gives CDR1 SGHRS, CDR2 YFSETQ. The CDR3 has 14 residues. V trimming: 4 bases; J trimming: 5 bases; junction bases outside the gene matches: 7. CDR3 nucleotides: TGCGCCAGCAGCCCGGGGACAGCACAAGATACGCAGTATTTT. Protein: CASSPGTAQDTQYF.

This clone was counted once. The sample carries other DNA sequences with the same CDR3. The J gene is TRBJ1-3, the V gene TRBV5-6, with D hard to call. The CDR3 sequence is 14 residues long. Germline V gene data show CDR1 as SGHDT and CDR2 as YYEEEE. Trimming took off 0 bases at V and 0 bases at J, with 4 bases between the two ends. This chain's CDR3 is CASSLGSSGNTIYF. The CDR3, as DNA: TGTGCCAGCAGCTTGGGTAGCTCTGGAAACACCATATATTTT.

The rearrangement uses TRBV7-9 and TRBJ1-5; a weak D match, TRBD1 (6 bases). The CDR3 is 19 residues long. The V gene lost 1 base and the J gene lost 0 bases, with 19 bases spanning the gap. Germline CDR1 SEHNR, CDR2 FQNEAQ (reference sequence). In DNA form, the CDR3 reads TGTGCCAGCAGCTTAGAGTTGGGGGCAGGCGCTTATAGCAATCAGCCCCAGCATTTT. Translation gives CASSLELGAGAYSNQPQHF.

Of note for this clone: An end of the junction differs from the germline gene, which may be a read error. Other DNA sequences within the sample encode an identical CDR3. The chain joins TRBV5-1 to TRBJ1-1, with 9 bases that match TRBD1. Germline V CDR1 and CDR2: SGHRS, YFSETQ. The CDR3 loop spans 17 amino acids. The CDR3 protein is CASSLAPGGQGIAEAFF. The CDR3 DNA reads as TGCGCCAGCAGCTTGGCTCCAGGGGGACAGGGAATCGCTGAAGCCTTCTTT. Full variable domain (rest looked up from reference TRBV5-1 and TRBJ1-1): KAGVTQTPRYLIKTRGQQVTLSCSPISGHRSVSWYQQTPGQGLQFLFEYFSETQRNKGNFPGRFSGRQFSNSRSEMNVSTLELGDSALYLCASSLAPGGQGIAEAFFGQGTRLTVV.

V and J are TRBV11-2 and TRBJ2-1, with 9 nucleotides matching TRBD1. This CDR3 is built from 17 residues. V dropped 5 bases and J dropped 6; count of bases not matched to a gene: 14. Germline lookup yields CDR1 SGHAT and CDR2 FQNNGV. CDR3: CASSLTMDRGKGNEQFF. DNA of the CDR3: TGTGCCAGCAGCCTCACAATGGACAGGGGCAAAGGCAATGAGCAGTTCTTC. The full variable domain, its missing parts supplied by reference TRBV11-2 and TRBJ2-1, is EAGVAQSPRYKIIEKRQSVAFWCNPISGHATLYWYQQILGQGPKLLIQFQNNGVVDDSQLPKDRFSAERLKGVDSTLKIQPAKLEDSAVYLCASSLTMDRGKGNEQFFGPGTRLTVL.

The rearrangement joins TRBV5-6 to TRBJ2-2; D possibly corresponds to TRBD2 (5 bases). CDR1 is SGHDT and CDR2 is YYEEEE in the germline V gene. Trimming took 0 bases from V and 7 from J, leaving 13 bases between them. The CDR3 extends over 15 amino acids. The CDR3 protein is CASSLAGGSGGELFF. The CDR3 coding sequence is TGTGCCAGCAGCTTGGCGGGTGGGAGCGGCGGGGAGCTGTTTTTT. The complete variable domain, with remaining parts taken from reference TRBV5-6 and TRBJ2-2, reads DAGVTQSPTHLIKTRGQQVTLRCSPKSGHDTVSWYQQALGQGPQFIFQYYEEEERQRGNFPDRFSGHQFPNYSSELNVNALLLGDSALYLCASSLAGGSGGELFFGEGSRLTVL.